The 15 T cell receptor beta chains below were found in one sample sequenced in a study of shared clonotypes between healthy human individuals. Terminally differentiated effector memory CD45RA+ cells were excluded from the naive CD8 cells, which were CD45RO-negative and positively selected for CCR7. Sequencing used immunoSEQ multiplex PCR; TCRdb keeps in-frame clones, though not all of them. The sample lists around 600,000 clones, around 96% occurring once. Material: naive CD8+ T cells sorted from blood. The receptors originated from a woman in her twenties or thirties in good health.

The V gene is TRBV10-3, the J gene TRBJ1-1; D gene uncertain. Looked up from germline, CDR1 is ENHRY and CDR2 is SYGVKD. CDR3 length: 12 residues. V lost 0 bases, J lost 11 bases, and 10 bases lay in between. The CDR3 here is CAISESSSEAFF. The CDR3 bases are TGTGCCATCAGTGAGTCTTCCTCAGAGGCTTTCTTT.

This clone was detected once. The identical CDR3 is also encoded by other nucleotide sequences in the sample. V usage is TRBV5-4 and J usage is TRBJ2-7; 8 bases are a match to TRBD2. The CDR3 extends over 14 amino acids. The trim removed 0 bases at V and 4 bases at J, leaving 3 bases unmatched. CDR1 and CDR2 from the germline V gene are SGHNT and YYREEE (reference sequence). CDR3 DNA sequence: TGTGCCAGCAGCTTGGCCGCGGGGGGATACGAGCAGTACTTC. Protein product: CASSLAAGGYEQYF.

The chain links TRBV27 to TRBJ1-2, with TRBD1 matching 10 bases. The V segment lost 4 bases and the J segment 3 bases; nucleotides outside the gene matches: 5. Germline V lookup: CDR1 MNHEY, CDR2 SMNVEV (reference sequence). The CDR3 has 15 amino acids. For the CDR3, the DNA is TGTGCCAGCAGTTCGACAGGGGGCGCTTACTATGGCTACACCTTC. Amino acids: CASSSTGGAYYGYTF.

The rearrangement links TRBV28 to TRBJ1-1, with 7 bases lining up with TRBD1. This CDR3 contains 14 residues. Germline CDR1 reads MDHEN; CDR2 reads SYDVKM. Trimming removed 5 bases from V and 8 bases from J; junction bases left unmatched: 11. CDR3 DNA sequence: TGTGCCAGCAGTCCTGGGACAGCCGATGGAGAAGCTTTCTTT. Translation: CASSPGTADGEAFF.

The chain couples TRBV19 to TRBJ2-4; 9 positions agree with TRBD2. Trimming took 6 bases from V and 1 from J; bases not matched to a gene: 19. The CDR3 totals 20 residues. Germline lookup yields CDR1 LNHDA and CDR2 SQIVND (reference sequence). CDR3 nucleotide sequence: TGTGCCAGTAGCGGATTGCGGGAAATAGCGGGAGAGGGTGCCAAAAACATTCAGTACTTC. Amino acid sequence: CASSGLREIAGEGAKNIQYF.

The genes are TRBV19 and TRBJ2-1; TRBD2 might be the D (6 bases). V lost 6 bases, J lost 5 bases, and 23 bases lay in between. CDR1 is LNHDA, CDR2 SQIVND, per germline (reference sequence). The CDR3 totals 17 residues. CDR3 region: CASRTVWRDEEHNEQFF. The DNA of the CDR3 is TGTGCCAGTAGAACGGTCTGGCGGGATGAGGAGCACAATGAGCAGTTCTTC.

CDR3 DNA sequence: TGTGCCAGTAGTACTATCTCTGGGGCCAACGTCCTGACTTTC. Protein product: CASSTISGANVLTF. The chain is built from TRBV19 and TRBJ2-6; D is undetermined. This CDR3 is built from 14 residues. Germline loops: CDR1 LNHDA, CDR2 SQIVND (reference sequence). Trimming stripped 4 bases from V and 0 bases from J, with 4 bases between.

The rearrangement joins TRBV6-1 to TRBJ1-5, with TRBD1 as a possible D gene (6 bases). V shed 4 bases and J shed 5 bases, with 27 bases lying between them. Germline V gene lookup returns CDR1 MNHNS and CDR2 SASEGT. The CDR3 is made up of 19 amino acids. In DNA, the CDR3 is TGTGCCAGCAGTGCCCATCTCCTCCGGGGGCCCGGCCAAGATCAGCCCCAGCATTTT. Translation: CASSAHLLRGPGQDQPQHF.

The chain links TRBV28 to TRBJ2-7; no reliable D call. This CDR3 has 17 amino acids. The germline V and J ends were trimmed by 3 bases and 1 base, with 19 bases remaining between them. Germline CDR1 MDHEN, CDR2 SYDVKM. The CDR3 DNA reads TGTGCCAGCAGTTTTGCCCCCGACGAGGCGGATTCCTACGAGCAGTACTTC. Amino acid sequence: CASSFAPDEADSYEQYF.

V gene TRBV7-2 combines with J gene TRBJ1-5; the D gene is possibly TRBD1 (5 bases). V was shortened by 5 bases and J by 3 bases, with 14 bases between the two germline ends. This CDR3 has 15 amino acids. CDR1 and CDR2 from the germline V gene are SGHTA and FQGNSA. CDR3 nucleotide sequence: TGTGCCAGCAGCGACGGGGGGTGGTCCAATCAGCCCCAGCATTTT. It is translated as CASSDGGWSNQPQHF. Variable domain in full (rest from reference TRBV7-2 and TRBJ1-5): GAGVSQSPSNKVTEKGKDVELRCDPISGHTALYWYRQSLGQGLEFLIYFQGNSAPDKSGLPSDRFSAERTGGSVSTLTIQRTQQEDSAVYLCASSDGGWSNQPQHFGDGTRLSIL.

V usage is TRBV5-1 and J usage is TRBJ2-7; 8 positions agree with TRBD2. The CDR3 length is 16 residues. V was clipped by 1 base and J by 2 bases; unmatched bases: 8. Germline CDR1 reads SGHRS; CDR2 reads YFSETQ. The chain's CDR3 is CASSLIPTSGTYEQYF. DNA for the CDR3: TGCGCCAGCAGCTTGATCCCCACTAGCGGAACCTACGAGCAGTACTTC.

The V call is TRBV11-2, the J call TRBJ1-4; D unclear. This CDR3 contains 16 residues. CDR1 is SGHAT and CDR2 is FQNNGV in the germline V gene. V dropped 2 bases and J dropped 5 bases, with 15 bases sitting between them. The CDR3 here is CASSLSPGPMNEKLFF. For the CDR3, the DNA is TGTGCCAGCAGCTTAAGCCCCGGACCCATGAATGAAAAACTGTTTTTT.

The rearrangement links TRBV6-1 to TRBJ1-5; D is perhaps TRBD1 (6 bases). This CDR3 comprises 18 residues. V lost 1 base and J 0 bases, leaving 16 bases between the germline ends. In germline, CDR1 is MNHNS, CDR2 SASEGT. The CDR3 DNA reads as TGTGCCAGCAGTGAAGGGAAGACAGGCGTTTATAGCAATCAGCCCCAGCATTTT. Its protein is CASSEGKTGVYSNQPQHF.

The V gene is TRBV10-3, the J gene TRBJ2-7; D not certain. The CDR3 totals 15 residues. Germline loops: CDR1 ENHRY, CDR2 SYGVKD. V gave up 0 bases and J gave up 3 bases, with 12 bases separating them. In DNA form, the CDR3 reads TGTGCCATCAGTGAGTCGATAGGCTTTAACTACGAGCAGTACTTC. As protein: CAISESIGFNYEQYF.

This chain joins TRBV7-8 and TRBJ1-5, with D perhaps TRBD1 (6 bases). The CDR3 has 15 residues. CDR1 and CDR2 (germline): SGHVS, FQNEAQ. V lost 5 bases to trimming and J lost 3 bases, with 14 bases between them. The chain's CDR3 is CASSSEGVDNQPQHF. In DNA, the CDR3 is TGTGCCAGCAGCAGCGAGGGGGTCGACAATCAGCCCCAGCATTTT.